This T cell receptor beta chain appears in the sequencing data of a study of T-cell memory formation after mild COVID-19. Broader study findings: Researchers report contracting CD4+ clones mostly in CM and EM, with CD8+ clones in EMRA. Second-wave clones that peaked on day 37 lacked confirmed SARS-CoV-2 specificity. Contracting clones from day 15 to 85 showed balanced CD4/CD8; later expanders favored CD4+.

Remarks on this clonotype: Its antigen remains unknown.

5'RACE primed at constant segments yielded TCR alpha and TCR beta cDNA libraries bearing sample barcodes and UMIs. TCRdb itself ran the 5' RACE reads through MiXCR, one entry per CDR3 protein. The data hold approximately 480,000 distinct CDR3 sequences, with 18% observed a single time. Looked up from germline, CDR1 is MNHNY and CDR2 is SVGAGI (reference sequence). The CDR3 has 16 residues. V was cut by 0 bases and J by 2 bases, with 12 bases left in between. The chain couples TRBV6-6 to TRBJ2-3; D is ambiguous. This receptor was identified in an adult woman who had mild COVID-19 (a few samples of this study predate the infection). Cell type and time point are not known. The source material was PBMCs or a T cell subset sorted from them (not recorded which). The CDR3 region is CASSYSQSHPTDTQYF. CDR3 DNA sequence: TGTGCCAGCAGTTACTCGCAGTCCCACCCCACAGATACGCAGTATTTT.